The 9 T cell receptor beta chains below come from one sample, sequenced in a study of follicular helper T cells after annual influenza vaccination. Time point given: 2015-2016 season, 7 days after influenza vaccination. The data were produced by immunoSEQ multiplex PCR, yet TCRdb's version contains in-frame clones alone and is incomplete. The sample contains about 4,800 clones, more than 80% of which appear only once. The specimen was CXCR5+ CD38- circulating T follicular helper cells from blood, collected 7 days after influenza vaccination. Subset here: circulating Tfh, non-naive CD4+CXCR5+PD-1+ (ICOS+CD38+ or ICOS-CD38-). The source is an adult who received the influenza vaccine.

The chain combines TRBV11-3 with TRBJ1-2; TRBD1 matches at 7 bases. CDR1 and CDR2 (germline): SGHNT, YENEEA. This CDR3 spans 14 amino acids. The ends lost 5 bases at V and 3 bases at J; junction bases unmatched: 6. The CDR3 region is CASSLRGGYYGYTF. The CDR3 DNA follows: TGTGCCAGCAGCCTCCGAGGGGGCTACTATGGCTACACCTTC.

The gene calls are TRBV9 and TRBJ2-3; possibly TRBD2 for D (7 bases). Trimming left V 0 bases short and J 3 bases short, with 14 bases between. In germline, CDR1 is SGDLS, CDR2 YYNGEE. The CDR3 sequence is 16 residues long. CDR3 amino acids: CASSVAEGGPTDTQYF. CDR3 nucleotides: TGTGCCAGCAGCGTAGCTGAGGGGGGGCCGACAGATACGCAGTATTTT.

This chain connects TRBV2 to TRBJ1-2, with 9 bases aligning to TRBD1. The CDR3 extends over 13 amino acids. J lost 8 bases, V lost 7 bases, and 8 bases had no gene match. CDR1 SNHLY and CDR2 FYNNEI come from the germline V gene. CDR3 DNA: TGTGCCAGCACCTGGACAGGGGCGGGAGGCTACACCTTC. This encodes CASTWTGAGGYTF.

The chain couples TRBV10-1 to TRBJ1-4; 7 nucleotides agree with TRBD1. CDR3 length: 13 amino acids. The junction had 3 bases not matched to a gene; V was cut back by 7 bases and J by 4 bases. CDR1 and CDR2 from the germline V gene are WNHNN and SYGVQD (reference sequence). CDR3 region: CASTGQLNEKLFF. The CDR3 DNA sequence: TGCGCCAGCACGGGACAGCTTAATGAAAAACTGTTTTTT.

V usage is TRBV11-3 and J usage is TRBJ2-5, with 10 positions matching TRBD2. The CDR3 is 16 amino acids. Germline assignment: CDR1 SGHNT and CDR2 YENEEA. V shed 4 bases and J 3 bases; nucleotides not matched to a gene: 8. CDR3 nucleotide sequence: TGTGCCAGCAGCTCACATAGCGGGGGGTCCAAAGAGACCCAGTACTTC. This encodes CASSSHSGGSKETQYF.

The chain couples TRBV7-3 to TRBJ2-3, with 10 bases aligning to TRBD2. Germline assignment: CDR1 SGHTA and CDR2 FQGTGA. The length of the CDR3 is 17 residues. Trimming at V came to 1 base and at J to 4 bases, leaving 8 bases not matched to a gene. CDR3: CASSLRPAGGQADTQYF. CDR3 coding DNA: TGTGCCAGCAGCTTAAGGCCAGCGGGGGGGCAGGCAGATACGCAGTATTTT.

This chain joins TRBV19 and TRBJ2-7; weak D call: TRBD1 (6 bases). CDR1 and CDR2 (germline): LNHDA, SQIVND (reference sequence). V was trimmed by 3 bases and J by 13 bases, leaving 10 bases between them. This CDR3 comprises 10 residues. The CDR3: CASSIRGCYF. DNA of the CDR3: TGTGCCAGTAGTATCAGGGGTTGTTACTTC. Drawing the rest from reference TRBV19 and TRBJ2-7, the complete variable domain is DGGITQSPKYLFRKEGQNVTLSCEQNLNHDAMYWYRQDPGQGLRLIYYSQIVNDFQKGDIAEGYSVSREKKESFPLTVTSAQKNPTAFYLCASSIRGCYFGPGTRLTVT.

The chain combines TRBV11-2 with TRBJ2-5; a possible D gene is TRBD1 (8 bases). This CDR3 spans 14 amino acids. V lost 3 bases to trimming and J lost 7 bases, with 15 bases between them. Germline CDR1 and CDR2: SGHAT and FQNNGV. CDR3 nucleotide sequence: TGTGCCAGCAGCTTTGACACAGGGGGGGGGACCCAGTACTTC. It specifies CASSFDTGGGTQYF.

This clone appeared a few times. The V call is TRBV11-3, the J call TRBJ1-6; 7 bases match TRBD1. The CDR3 totals 15 residues. Germline CDR1 SGHNT, CDR2 YENEEA. Unmatched junction bases numbered 4, after V lost 5 bases and J lost 3 bases. The CDR3 here is CASSPPGGYNSPLHF. CDR3 nucleotide sequence: TGTGCCAGCAGCCCTCCAGGGGGCTATAATTCACCCCTCCACTTT.